This T cell receptor (beta chain) derives from a study of cytomegalovirus exposure and HLA in healthy donors (dated by TCRdb to the late 2010s). Turning to the overall study: According to an earlier analysis of a few hundred of the donors, 150 million to 200 million T cells yielded some 120 million unique TCR beta sequences and about 300 Gb of sequence data. Approximately 310 gigabases of sequencing data and roughly 90 million unique TCR sequences were included in an early release covering about 700 HLA-typed donors. Of the roughly 400 genotyped donors, approximately 81% were placed in the genetic ancestry cluster associated with self-reported Caucasian donors. The study aimed to test whether cataloging public T cell receptors could reveal signatures of past pathogen exposure. The study profiled the T cell repertoires of more than 500 subjects by immunosequencing and related them to cytomegalovirus serostatus. Besides the first cohort of roughly 640 subjects, a separate validation cohort made up of roughly 130 different subjects was used. To predict cytomegalovirus infection status, the study brought together high-throughput TCR immunosequencing, statistical association of individual TCRs with disease status, and machine learning. To study patterns of TCR occurrence, a later analysis re-analyzed previously published TCR beta repertoires from 550 to 800 donors and added high-resolution HLA genotyping. Rather than using new phenotypic data, the later analysis identified candidate immune exposures from TCR beta sequences and from how often those sequences occurred across donors. An earlier analysis of approximately 640 of the donors applied high-throughput TCR beta sequencing to assess whether each TCR beta V gene segment acted as functional or pseudogenic. Alongside the repertoire data, information on donor age, sex, ethnicity and CMV serostatus was compiled. In a later genetic analysis, genome-wide SNP genotypes for 398 of the 666 donors were used, and that subset was treated as a discovery cohort. Every repertoire in the discovery cohort had been generated on one and the same sequencing platform. Both class I and class II loci were covered by HLA typing, at four-digit resolution. The number of donors typed differed by locus, with roughly 620-630 for A, B, C, DRB1 and DQB1, roughly 520 for DQA1, about 610 for DPA1, and 400 to 490 for DPB1. Four or five DR-DQ haplotypes were handled as single units for association and clustering, since linkage in the cohort was strong. Among around 400 genotyped donors of the cohort, an average of approximately 240,000 unique TCR beta nucleotide sequences was sequenced per donor, of which roughly 17% were non-productive.

Counted from cysteine to phenylalanine, this CDR3 has 14 amino acids. This entry keeps only the CDR3 DNA: 42 bases, framed from base 1. Between the V and J ends, shortened by 0 bases and 9 bases respectively, the junction contains 12 bases. Reading the germline V gene (reference sequence) gives CDR1 SEHNR and CDR2 FQNEAQ. The library was prepared using the immunoSEQ multiplex PCR assay. The multiplex PCR relied on a mix of 60 forward primers for TCR Vbeta segments and 13 reverse primers for TCR Jbeta segments. A multiplex PCR assay on genomic DNA amplified the CDR3 region of rearranged TCR beta genes. On the Illumina HiSeq System, the amplified TCR beta libraries were sequenced as 87-base-pair reads. Under the source paper's analysis protocol: In a later analysis, tens of millions of unique TCR beta chains were counted across the approximately 620 repertoires, and some 10 million of these chains were shared by at least two donors. To remove PCR and sequencing errors, raw reads were error-corrected and collapsed into unique sequences using a nearest-neighbor algorithm that merged closely related sequences. CDR3 sequences were aligned to IMGT reference sequences to assign V, D and J gene segments. For a sequence to be retained, at least a six-nucleotide match to both a V gene segment and a J gene segment was required. Rearrangements were called productive when the CDR3 lacked stop codons and stayed in frame with V and J; all others were non-productive. Following IMGT convention, CDR3 was defined as the stretch from the second conserved V-encoded cysteine up to the conserved J-encoded phenylalanine. The earlier analysis of 500 to 750 of the donors excluded any sequence lacking an unambiguous match to a single V gene segment. In an earlier analysis of a few hundred of the donors, a V segment was called functional when productive rearrangements were above 56.7%, and segregating when the standard deviation between donors exceeded 5%. To diagnose cytomegalovirus status from the catalog of TCR beta chain sequences, a statistical classification framework was built. A later analysis assigned V and J genes by comparing TCR nucleotide sequences with IMGT/GENE-DB human TR gene sequences. A later analysis assigned CDR3 sequences and most-parsimonious VDJ recombination scenarios with the TCRdist pipeline. A later analysis defined each TCR beta chain by its CDR3 amino acid sequence plus V-gene family, and excluded reads lacking a unique V-gene family. To address suspected cross-contamination and a sequencing artifact, a later analysis removed roughly 580 highly shared, low-generation-probability nucleotide sequences. For each public chain, a later analysis derived a clonal expansion index from normalized ranks of inferred template counts within each repertoire. A later analysis computed generation probabilities with a VDJ recombination model fitted to out-of-frame rearrangements, and checked the results against IGoR. A later analysis scored TCR-TCR, TCR-HLA and TCR-CMV co-occurrence with hypergeometric tests, applying a repertoire-size bias correction to TCR pairs. A later analysis estimated false discovery rates by permuting HLA or CMV assignments 20 times. In a later analysis, co-occurring TCRs were grouped using DBSCAN, with TCRdist sequence similarity added in when clustering inside HLA-allele-positive subsets. Co-occurrence clustering excluded repertoires with fewer than 30,000 or more than 120,000 public chains, plus five with anomalous nucleotide sharing. TCRdb took over this immuneACCESS table, retaining in-frame rearrangements with V and J assigned. Such tables are incomplete; in checked studies, under half of the missing clones stem from an unresolved V gene, and the remainder is unexplained. The V and J calls and the clone size are those of that table, but D and trimming were determined from the DNA. Present in this sample are approximately 130,000 clones, about 81% of which were seen just once. The ten largest clones capture 5.5% to 6% of the sample.

In total, around 600 healthy bone marrow donors made up the cohort. At the time of sampling, every cohort member was nominally healthy, though immune exposures that went unrecorded were likely present. The donor was CMV seropositive and was included in the group of 250 to 300 seropositive cohort members. A peripheral blood sample was collected from each donor, and TCR beta sequencing was performed on peripheral blood mononuclear cells. Genomic DNA was extracted from the blood cell samples with the Qiagen DNeasy Blood Extraction Kit. The paper's findings and limits, for the study overall: A further reported finding was that TCR beta sequences accurately predicted the HLA-A and HLA-B alleles for most subjects in the first cohort. Most TCR sequences were observed very rarely across donors, whereas some public TCRs were present in many individuals. In a later analysis, several top co-occurrence clusters were reported to appear linked to parvovirus B19, influenza, CMV and Epstein-Barr virus. In a later genetic analysis, fewer N-insertions in productive TCRs were reported among donors in an Asian-associated ancestry cluster than the roughly 700-donor mean. Most CMV-associated TCR beta chains appeared to be HLA-restricted in a later analysis, and the HLA associations seemed to be driven largely by CMV exposure. HLA typing was unavailable for some donors at each locus, so association tests used only the typed subset. Sequencing depth was assumed to be roughly uniform across donors in the presence/absence analyses, though that assumption may not hold. Some IMGT-functional V segments, including TRBV6-2 and TRBV6-3, could not be distinguished by the 87-base-pair reads and were therefore excluded. The cohort was sequenced for TCR beta chains only, and without alpha or paired-chain data the features that could be detected were limited. According to a later analysis, TCR association rates differed among HLA loci, with DRB1 alleles showing the most associated TCRs and HLA-C alleles showing the fewest. Linkage disequilibrium might explain the correlated functional status among segregating V segments, but an unknown experimental factor could not be ruled out. CMV serostatus was the only immune exposure information available for the cohort. When HLA alleles, especially DR and DQ, strongly co-occurred, attributing TCR associations to individual alleles was difficult. Approximately 18 rarely observed V segments, including chromosome 9 orphons, were excluded from the earlier analysis of about 600 of the donors because counts were too low. A cluster of highly shared sequence variants was judged likely to represent a technical artifact of the sequencing pipeline. An association between a missense DCLRE1C variant and V-gene and J-gene trimming of TCR beta chains was found in a later genetic analysis and replicated in an independent cohort. The study gave a list of under 200 TCR beta chains associated with cytomegalovirus. A later analysis found that HLA-associated TCR beta chains were more clonally expanded and had lower generation probabilities than equally common non-associated chains. The classifier was reported to diagnose cytomegalovirus status with high specificity and sensitivity in both the original cohort and the validation cohort. In an earlier analysis of some 500 of the donors, most TCR beta V segments were observed in productive rearrangements about 90% or about 30% of the time, broadly matching IMGT annotations. The authors suggested that the approach could potentially be extended to other disease states and immunological phenotypes. At a false discovery rate of 0.05, a later analysis linked about 16,000 TCR beta sequences to specific HLA alleles. In vitro tests confirmed that a few of the cytomegalovirus-associated TCR beta chains recognize cytomegalovirus antigens.

As regards this clone: Its antigen is still unknown. Per-base quality was not reported, and no clone a single base away is much larger than it.

The sequence is built from TRBV7-9 and TRBJ2-1; TRBD1 is possibly the D segment (6 matching bases). This clonotype was obtained from a woman in her thirties or forties in good health and CMV-seropositive. Sequenced sample: PBMCs. The encoded CDR3 is CASSLAGAPAEQFF. The DNA is as follows: TGTGCCAGCAGCTTAGCGGGGGCTCCGGCTGAGCAGTTCTTC.